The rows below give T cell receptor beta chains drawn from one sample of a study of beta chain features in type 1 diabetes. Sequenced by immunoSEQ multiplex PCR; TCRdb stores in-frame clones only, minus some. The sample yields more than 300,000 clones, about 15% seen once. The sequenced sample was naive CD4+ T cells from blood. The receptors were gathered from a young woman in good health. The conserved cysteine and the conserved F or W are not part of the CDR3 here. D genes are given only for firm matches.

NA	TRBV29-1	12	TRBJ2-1	SVAEVAGYNEQF
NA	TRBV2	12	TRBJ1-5	ASKWGSGGQPQH
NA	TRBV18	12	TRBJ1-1	ASSPRGTITEAF
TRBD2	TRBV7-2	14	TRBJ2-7	ASSLAGLAGAGEQY
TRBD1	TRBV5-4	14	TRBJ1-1	ASSSYVGQVNTEAF
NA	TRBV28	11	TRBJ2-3	ASTPDNTDTQY
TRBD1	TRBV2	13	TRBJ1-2	ASSMRTGRRNGYT
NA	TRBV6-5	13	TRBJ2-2	ASSSRGWDTGELF
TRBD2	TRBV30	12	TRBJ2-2	ASRLAGNTGELF
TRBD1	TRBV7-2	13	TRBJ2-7	ASSLRDRVSYEQY
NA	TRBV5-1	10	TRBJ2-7	ASSLGSDEQY
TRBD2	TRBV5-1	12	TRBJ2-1	ASSISGRSDEQF
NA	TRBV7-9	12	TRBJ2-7	ASSLVGAAYEQY
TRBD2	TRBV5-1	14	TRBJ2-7	ASSLATSGEVDEQY
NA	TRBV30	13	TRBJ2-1	AWSVGLGRLNEQF
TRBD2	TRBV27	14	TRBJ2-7	ASTASGRGPTGEQY
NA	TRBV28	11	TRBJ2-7	ASRSGHPYEQY
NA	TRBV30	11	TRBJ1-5	AWSAGHNQPQH
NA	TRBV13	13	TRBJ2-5	ASSFGGALQETQY
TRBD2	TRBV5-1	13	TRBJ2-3	ASSLALAGPDTQY
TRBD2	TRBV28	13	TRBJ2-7	ASSLAGGSTYEQY
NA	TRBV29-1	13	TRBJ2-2	SVSTRGAGTGELF
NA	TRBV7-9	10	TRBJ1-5	ASSLGPQPQH
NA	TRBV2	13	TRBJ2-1	ASILVRSSYNEQF
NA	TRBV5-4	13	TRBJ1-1	ASSLRGGRGTEAF
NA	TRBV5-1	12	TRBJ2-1	ASSLGPSRDEQF
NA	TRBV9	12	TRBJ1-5	ASSVSGNLGPQH
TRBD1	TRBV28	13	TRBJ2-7	ASPSGTGGTHEQY
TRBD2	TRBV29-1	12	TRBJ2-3	SVGGSGSTDTQY
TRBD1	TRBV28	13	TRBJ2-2	ASIPGQGYTGELF
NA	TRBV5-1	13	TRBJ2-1	ASSFVAGSGNEQF
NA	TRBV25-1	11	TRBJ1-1	ASSFPGYTEAF
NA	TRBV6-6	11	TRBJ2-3	ASSYAGTDTQY
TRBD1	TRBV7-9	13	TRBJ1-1	ASSFDRGRVTEAF
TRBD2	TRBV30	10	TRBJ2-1	ARAGGPYEQF